Below are 20 T cell receptor beta chains sequenced from a single sample in a study of blood T cell repertoires in COVID-19. TCRdb keeps only in-frame clones here, not all; method: immunoSEQ multiplex PCR. This sample has a few hundred thousand clones, with 75% to 85% found just once. The sequenced sample consisted of peripheral blood. Receptor source: a man aged 50-60 years with active or convalescent COVID-19.

The genes are TRBV19 and TRBJ1-1; TRBD1 might be the D (6 bases). Per the germline V gene, CDR1 is LNHDA and CDR2 is SQIVND (reference sequence). The length of the CDR3 is 13 residues. Trimming removed 4 bases from V and 7 bases from J, with 13 bases in between. The CDR3 DNA is TGTGCCAGTAGTAACAGACAGGCCGGTGAAGCTTTCTTT. Amino acids: CASSNRQAGEAFF.

A single count supports this clone. J is TRBJ2-4 and V is TRBV5-3; tentatively, D is TRBD1 (5 bases). TRBV5-3 falls under the ORF class, with uncertain function. V gave up 0 bases and J gave up 9 bases, with 13 bases separating them. This CDR3 is 14 amino acids long. CDR3 DNA: TGTGCCAGAAGCTTGGACAGGATTTGGGTCATTCAGTACTTC. It encodes CARSLDRIWVIQYF.

The genes are TRBV10-1 and TRBJ2-7, with TRBD1 identical over 7 bases. The junction had 9 bases not matched to a gene; V was cut back by 7 bases and J by 3 bases. The CDR3 is made up of 14 amino acids. Looked up from germline, CDR1 is WNHNN and CDR2 is SYGVQD (reference sequence). The CDR3 region has the DNA TGCGCCAGCACCCTGACAGGGCCAGACTACGAGCAGTACTTC. It yields the protein CASTLTGPDYEQYF.

This chain connects TRBV14 to TRBJ2-7, with 8 bases matching TRBD1. There are 17 residues in the CDR3. After removal of 0 bases from V and 2 bases from J, the junction contained 9 bases not matched to a gene. Germline CDR1 and CDR2: SGHDN and FVKESK. The CDR3 loop reads CASSQEEGRTGTYEQYF. The CDR3 nucleotides read TGTGCCAGCAGCCAAGAGGAGGGGCGGACAGGGACCTACGAGCAGTACTTC.

The chain recombines TRBV18 with TRBJ2-7; 11 positions match TRBD2. This CDR3 is 17 amino acids long. The V gene end was trimmed by 5 bases and the J gene end by 1 base; junction bases not matched to a gene: 10. The germline CDR1 and CDR2 sequences are KGHSH and LQKENI. The CDR3 DNA sequence: TGTGCCAGCTCAATACTAGCGGGAGTATCCCAGTCCTACGAGCAGTACTTC. Its translation: CASSILAGVSQSYEQYF.

This clone has only a few counts. The chain recombines TRBV6-5 with TRBJ2-3; 9 nucleotides line up with TRBD2. With V trimmed by 4 bases and J by 2 bases, 4 bases remained unmatched. The CDR3 has 15 residues. CDR1 and CDR2 from the germline V gene are MNHEY and SVGAGI. CDR3 nucleotide sequence: TGTGCCAGCAGTTGGAGCGGGAGGTCCACAGATACGCAGTATTTT. Translated: CASSWSGRSTDTQYF.

This sequence joins TRBV18 and TRBJ1-2; TRBD1 agrees at 7 bases. The CDR3 is made up of 15 amino acids. Germline CDR1 is KGHSH and CDR2 is LQKENI. J lost 0 bases, V lost 3 bases, and 4 bases had no gene match. This CDR3 is CASSPGTATNYGYTF. The CDR3 region has the DNA TGTGCCAGCTCACCGGGGACAGCCACTAACTATGGCTACACCTTC.

The chain is built from TRBV2 and TRBJ2-2; 11 bases map to TRBD1. The CDR3 is 15 amino acids. The junction had 1 base not matched to a gene; V was cut back by 5 bases and J by 2 bases. Looked up from germline, CDR1 is SNHLY and CDR2 is FYNNEI. The CDR3 DNA sequence: TGTGCCAGCAGTCGGACAGGGGGCAACACCGGGGAGCTGTTTTTT. This codes for CASSRTGGNTGELFF.

A few counts support this clone. The V gene is TRBV4-1, the J gene TRBJ1-1; D not resolved. The V end was cut by 1 base, the J end by 5 bases, with 11 bases between. CDR3 length equals 14 residues. Germline V CDR1 and CDR2: MGHRA, YSYEKL. CDR3 in DNA: TGCGCCAGCAGCCAAGCGGACTGGGATACTGAAGCTTTCTTT. Its translation is CASSQADWDTEAFF.

The J gene is TRBJ1-5, the V gene TRBV28, with TRBD1 identical over 9 bases. V was clipped by 7 bases and J by 4 bases; unmatched bases: 11. There are 16 residues in the CDR3. The germline CDR1 and CDR2 sequences are MDHEN and SYDVKM. The CDR3 is CASNLATGTGNQPQHF. Written as DNA, the CDR3 is TGTGCCAGCAACCTCGCCACCGGGACAGGGAATCAGCCCCAGCATTTT.

V gene TRBV13 combines with J gene TRBJ2-1; 9 positions agree with TRBD1. This CDR3 has 15 amino acids. The germline V gene has CDR1 PRHDT and CDR2 FYEKMQ (reference sequence). With V trimmed by 5 bases and J by 7 bases, 9 bases remained unmatched. CDR3 DNA: TGTGCCAGCAGCCCAGACAGGGGGACGAGGAATGAGCAGTTCTTC. It encodes CASSPDRGTRNEQFF.

V is TRBV28 and J is TRBJ1-2; maybe TRBD1 (5 bases). Germline-derived CDR1 and CDR2 are MDHEN and SYDVKM. The CDR3 loop spans 13 amino acids. Trimming took off 7 bases at V and 5 bases at J, with 14 bases between the two ends. The CDR3 DNA reads as TGTGCCAGCAATATAAAAAGGGGATATGGCTACACCTTC. It encodes CASNIKRGYGYTF.

This chain connects TRBV10-3 to TRBJ1-6; 7 bases line up with TRBD1. V shed 2 bases and J 8 bases; nucleotides not matched to a gene: 9. The germline gives CDR1 ENHRY, CDR2 SYGVKD. The CDR3 covers 16 residues. CDR3 region: CAISEAQGGNHSPLHF. CDR3 DNA: TGTGCCATCAGTGAGGCGCAGGGGGGTAATCATTCACCCCTCCACTTT.

The chain joins TRBV5-1 to TRBJ1-1; perhaps TRBD1 as D (6 bases). This CDR3 has 15 amino acids. Trimming removed 0 bases at V and 5 bases at J, with 14 bases between. Germline lookup yields CDR1 SGHRS and CDR2 YFSETQ. The CDR3 protein is CASSLDRDARTEAFF. CDR3 DNA: TGCGCCAGCAGCTTGGACAGGGACGCGAGAACTGAAGCTTTCTTT.

The J gene is TRBJ1-3, the V gene TRBV28; 11 positions match TRBD1. Losses at the gene ends were 6 bases for V and 2 bases for J; bases not matched to a gene: 3. Germline CDR1 reads MDHEN; CDR2 reads SYDVKM. This CDR3 is built from 15 residues. CDR3: CASSPGQGAGNTIYF. The DNA for the CDR3 is TGTGCCAGCAGCCCGGGACAGGGGGCTGGAAACACCATATATTTT.

This chain uses TRBV7-2 with TRBJ1-1, with D unresolved. This CDR3 is 17 amino acids long. V lost 1 base and J lost 2, with 17 bases in between. Germline values: CDR1 SGHTA, CDR2 FQGNSA. Here the CDR3 DNA reads TGTGCCAGCAGCTTAGTCCCCCTCAGATACAGTAACACTGAAGCTTTCTTT. Translating it yields CASSLVPLRYSNTEAFF.

This chain joins TRBV12-3 or TRBV12-4 and TRBJ1-1; a weak D match, TRBD1 (5 bases). V lost 5 bases to trimming and J lost 2 bases, with 9 bases between them. The CDR3 has 13 residues. CDR3 in amino acids: CASSMTVNTEAFF. In DNA form, the CDR3 reads TGTGCCAGCAGTATGACAGTTAACACTGAAGCTTTCTTT.

The chain is built from TRBV30 and TRBJ1-4; possible D gene TRBD1, 5 bases. Germline V gene lookup returns CDR1 GTSNPN and CDR2 SVGIG (reference sequence). CDR3 length: 16 residues. The ends were cut back, 1 base at V and 0 bases at J, with 12 bases in the middle. This CDR3 reads CAWSAYTGATNEKLFF. The DNA of the CDR3 is TGTGCCTGGAGTGCCTATACAGGAGCAACTAATGAAAAACTGTTTTTT.

The V gene is TRBV5-4, the J gene TRBJ2-1; 10 bases map to TRBD2. CDR1 is SGHNT and CDR2 is YYREEE in the germline V gene (reference sequence). CDR3 length equals 17 residues. The V gene end was trimmed by 4 bases and the J gene end by 0 bases; junction bases not matched to a gene: 7. The CDR3 nucleotides are TGTGCCAGCAGCCAGCTAGCGGGAGAACTCTCCTACAATGAGCAGTTCTTC. It encodes CASSQLAGELSYNEQFF.

This clone appeared once. This rearrangement joins TRBV9 to TRBJ1-4, with D uncertain. This CDR3 region has 13 residues. V gave up 4 bases and J gave up 0 bases, with 4 bases separating them. Germline CDR1 and CDR2: SGDLS and YYNGEE. This CDR3 is CASSRATNEKLFF. In DNA form, the CDR3 reads TGTGCCAGCAGCCGGGCAACTAATGAAAAACTGTTTTTT.